A selection of T cell receptor beta chains follows, all from one sample in a study of shared clonotypes between healthy human individuals. Generated by immunoSEQ multiplex PCR, the TCRdb table keeps only in-frame clones and is missing some. The sample lists over a million clones; more than 75% were seen once. Input material: memory CD4+ T cells from PBMCs. The receptors derive from a man younger than 35 in good health. Some clones in this sample may be carry-over from other donors' samples. Both conserved end residues are part of each CDR3. A D gene is named only where the DNA matches it firmly. The listing skips clone size in some rows; elsewhere it reads once, few, many or a size class.

D gene,V gene,J gene,CDR3 length,clone size,CDR3 protein,CDR3 DNA
TRBD2,TRBV28,TRBJ2-3,15,NA,CASTPSGDSTDTQYF,TGTGCCAGCACGCCTAGCGGGGATAGCACAGATACGCAGTATTTT
NA,TRBV5-1,TRBJ1-2,14,few,CASSLVLGQYGYTF,TGCGCCAGCAGCTTGGTCCTAGGACAGTATGGCTACACCTTC
NA,TRBV19,TRBJ1-1,15,few,CASSIAGGVDTEAFF,TGTGCCAGTAGTATAGCGGGGGGTGTCGACACTGAAGCTTTCTTT
NA,TRBV4-3,TRBJ2-4,16,NA,CASSQDRGGSKNIQYF,TGCGCCAGCAGCCAAGATAGGGGTGGCAGTAAAAACATTCAGTACTTC
NA,TRBV9,TRBJ2-3,16,NA,CASSVRQGGSGDTQYF,TGTGCCAGCAGCGTTCGACAGGGAGGGAGTGGAGATACGCAGTATTTT
NA,TRBV2,TRBJ1-2,12,NA,CASSEWSGGYTF,TGTGCCAGCAGTGAATGGTCGGGGGGCTACACCTTC
NA,TRBV28,TRBJ2-2,15,NA,CASRPQGRNTGELFF,TGTGCCAGCAGACCCCAGGGGAGAAACACCGGGGAGCTGTTTTTT
NA,TRBV5-1,TRBJ1-3,13,NA,CASTGGAGNTIYF,TGCGCCAGCACCGGCGGGGCTGGAAACACCATATATTTT
NA,TRBV7-9,TRBJ1-5,16,NA,CASSLATAYSNQPQHF,TGTGCCAGCAGCTTAGCGACAGCATATAGCAATCAGCCCCAGCATTTT
NA,TRBV5-4,TRBJ1-1,13,NA,CASSLQGRGRAFF,TGTGCCAGCAGCCTGCAGGGTAGAGGTCGAGCTTTCTTT
NA,TRBV6-5,TRBJ2-5,13,NA,CASSYLAQETQYF,TGTGCCAGCAGTTATCTAGCACAAGAGACCCAGTACTTC
NA,TRBV28,TRBJ1-2,13,NA,CASREASNYGYTF,TGTGCCAGCAGGGAGGCTTCTAACTATGGCTACACCTTC
TRBD2,TRBV4-2,TRBJ2-7,17,NA,CASSRKLAGGVVNEQYF,TGTGCCAGCAGCCGGAAACTAGCGGGGGGAGTAGTAAACGAGCAGTACTTC
TRBD2,TRBV5-1,TRBJ2-5,16,NA,CASSGGLAGNQETQYF,TGCGCCAGCAGCGGCGGACTAGCGGGAAACCAAGAGACCCAGTACTTC
NA,TRBV5-1,TRBJ2-6,15,few,CASSSQGSGANVLTF,TGCGCCAGCAGCTCCCAGGGCTCTGGGGCCAACGTCCTGACTTTC
NA,TRBV6-6,TRBJ1-1,15,NA,CASSYSPPQGTEAFF,TGTGCCAGCAGTTACTCCCCGCCCCAGGGAACTGAAGCTTTCTTT
NA,TRBV30,TRBJ2-3,13,NA,CAWSQGWTDTQYF,TGTGCCTGGAGTCAGGGATGGACAGATACGCAGTATTTT
NA,TRBV4-3,TRBJ2-5,16,NA,CASSQERKLLQETQYF,TGCGCCAGCAGCCAAGAACGGAAACTCCTACAGGAGACCCAGTACTTC
NA,TRBV7-2,TRBJ2-7,13,NA,CASSLALAYEQYF,TGTGCCAGCAGCTTAGCTCTGGCCTACGAGCAGTACTTC
NA,TRBV7-2,TRBJ2-1,12,NA,CASNEGINEQFF,TGTGCCAGCAACGAAGGGATTAATGAGCAGTTCTTC
TRBD1,TRBV4-1,TRBJ1-5,17,NA,CASSQDEGGRGNQPQHF,TGCGCCAGCAGCCAAGATGAAGGGGGCAGGGGCAATCAGCCCCAGCATTTT
TRBD1,TRBV29-1,TRBJ2-7,12,NA,CSVLLTGDEQYF,TGCAGCGTTCTCCTGACAGGGGACGAGCAGTACTTC
TRBD2,TRBV28,TRBJ2-5,15,NA,CASTPPGGVEETQYF,TGTGCCAGCACCCCCCCGGGGGGGGTCGAAGAGACCCAGTACTTC
NA,TRBV28,TRBJ1-3,15,few,CASSSYSNSGNTIYF,TGTGCCAGCAGTTCCTACAGCAACTCTGGAAACACCATATATTTT
NA,TRBV5-1,TRBJ1-1,14,NA,CASVTGTGGTEAFF,TGCGCCAGCGTAACCGGGACGGGGGGAACTGAAGCTTTCTTT
NA,TRBV30,TRBJ2-7,13,NA,CAGGGRVRAEQYF,TGTGCCGGGGGGGGCAGGGTTCGTGCCGAGCAGTACTTC
TRBD2,TRBV28,TRBJ2-3,17,NA,CASSFNLAGGNTDTQYF,TGTGCCAGCAGTTTTAATCTAGCGGGAGGGAACACAGATACGCAGTATTTT
TRBD1,TRBV27,TRBJ2-2,15,once,CASSLGRGPTGELFF,TGTGCCAGCAGTTTGGGCAGGGGGCCCACCGGGGAGCTGTTTTTT
NA,TRBV11-2,TRBJ1-3,11,NA,CASSLRNTIYF,TGTGCCAGCAGTCTCCGGAACACCATATATTTT